These 2 T cell receptor beta chains share one sample of origin, sequenced in a study of identical twins. TCRdb recomputed calls from the 5' RACE reads with MiXCR, one row per CDR3 protein. Of 640,000 or so distinct CDR3 sequences in the sample, 6% to 6.5% are singletons; the top ten hold 1.5% to 2%. Specimen: naive T cells sorted from blood. The receptors stem from a man aged 18 to 29 in good health.

This clonotype was recorded a few times. The CDR3 nucleotides read TGCGCCAGCAGTTTAACCCAGGAATCCGGTGAAAAACTGTTTTTT. Translation gives CASSLTQESGEKLFF. This chain connects TRBV5-1 to TRBJ1-4; D remains unclear. There are 15 residues in the CDR3. Trimming removed 5 bases at V and 7 bases at J, with 18 bases between. Germline lookup yields CDR1 SGHRS and CDR2 YFSETQ.

This clonotype was observed a handful of times. The rearrangement joins TRBV3-1 to TRBJ2-3, with TRBD2 matching 7 bases. Germline loops: CDR1 LGHDT, CDR2 YNNKEL (reference sequence). The V gene end was trimmed by 1 base and the J gene end by 0 bases; junction bases not matched to a gene: 13. This CDR3 has 19 amino acids. The CDR3 DNA is TGTGCCAGCAGCCAAGTTTGGCTAGCGGAGAGATCTAGCACAGATACGCAGTATTTT. It is translated as CASSQVWLAERSSTDTQYF.